This TCR beta chain was sequenced in a study of cytomegalovirus exposure and HLA in healthy donors (dated by TCRdb to about 2017). Context from the whole study: In an earlier analysis of 587 of the donors, 276 Gb of sequence data and roughly 100 million unique TCR beta sequences from some 170 million T cells were reported. Donor age, sex, ethnicity and CMV serostatus were collected together with the repertoire data. The study was designed to test whether signatures of past pathogen exposure could be identified by cataloging public T cell receptors. Approximately 300 gigabases of sequencing data and about 92 million unique TCR sequences made up an early release that covered around 640 HLA-typed donors. Every discovery cohort repertoire had been produced on one sequencing platform. Both class I and class II loci were covered by HLA typing, at four-digit resolution. On average, roughly 240,000 unique TCR beta nucleotide sequences were sequenced per donor among fewer than 500 genotyped donors of the cohort, with roughly 18% of those sequences being non-productive. About five DR-DQ haplotypes were handled as single units for association and clustering, since linkage in the cohort was strong. Of the roughly 390 genotyped donors, approximately 81% were placed in the genetic ancestry cluster associated with self-reported Caucasian donors. In addition to the first cohort of roughly 670 subjects, a separate validation cohort of under 150 different subjects was used. To predict cytomegalovirus infection status, the study combined high-throughput TCR immunosequencing, statistical association of individual TCRs with disease status, and machine learning. In a later analysis, previously published TCR beta repertoires from 500 to 750 donors were re-analyzed and high-resolution HLA genotyping was added so that TCR occurrence patterns could be studied. The T cell repertoires of around 670 subjects were profiled by immunosequencing and related to cytomegalovirus serostatus. In the later analysis, no new phenotypic data were used to find candidate immune exposures; instead, reliance was placed on TCR beta sequences and their occurrence across donors. An earlier analysis of 500 to 650 of the donors applied high-throughput TCR beta sequencing to assess whether each TCR beta V gene segment acted as functional or pseudogenic. Typing coverage varied by locus: roughly 629-640 donors for A, B, C, DRB1 and DQB1; 522 for DQA1; around 610 for DPA1; about 450 for DPB1. In a later genetic analysis, genome-wide SNP genotypes for about 65% of the roughly 700 donors were used, and that subset was treated as a discovery cohort. Study-wide conclusions, independent of this receptor: Correlated functional status among segregating V segments might reflect linkage disequilibrium, but an unknown experimental factor could not be ruled out. When HLA alleles, especially DR and DQ, strongly co-occurred, attributing TCR associations to individual alleles was difficult. In a later analysis, the rate of TCR association differed among HLA loci, with DRB1 alleles having the most associated TCRs and HLA-C alleles having the fewest. Because HLA typing was missing for some donors at each locus, association tests included only the typed subset. In an earlier analysis of roughly 500 of the donors, most TCR beta V segments appeared in productive rearrangements about 90% or about 30% of the time, broadly matching IMGT annotations. A cluster of highly shared sequence variants was judged likely to represent a technical artifact of the sequencing pipeline. A later analysis associated about 18,000 TCR beta sequences with specific HLA alleles at a false discovery rate of 0.05. Three of the identified cytomegalovirus-associated TCR beta chains were confirmed in vitro to be specific for cytomegalovirus antigens. According to the authors, the approach could potentially be generalized to other disease states and immunological phenotypes. Only TCR beta chains were sequenced in this cohort, and the absence of alpha or paired-chain data limited detectable features. Because counts were too low, seventeen rarely observed V segments, including chromosome 9 orphons, were excluded from the earlier analysis of 587 of the donors. A later genetic analysis reported fewer N-insertions in productive TCRs among donors in an Asian-associated ancestry cluster than the roughly 650-donor mean. Most TCR sequences were observed very rarely across donors, whereas some public TCRs were present in many individuals. The 87-base-pair reads could not distinguish some IMGT-functional V segments, including TRBV6-2 and TRBV6-3, so those segments were excluded. A further reported finding was that TCR beta sequences accurately predicted the HLA-A and HLA-B alleles for most subjects in the first cohort. Cytomegalovirus status was reported to be diagnosed by the classifier with high specificity and sensitivity in both the original and validation cohorts. CMV serostatus was the only immune exposure information available for the cohort. Compared with equally common non-associated chains, HLA-associated TCR beta chains in a later analysis were more clonally expanded and had lower generation probabilities. A total of fewer than 200 TCR beta chains were listed by the study as associated with cytomegalovirus. Most CMV-associated TCR beta chains appeared to be HLA-restricted in a later analysis, and the HLA associations seemed to be driven largely by CMV exposure. Several of the top co-occurrence clusters appeared to be linked to parvovirus B19, influenza, CMV and Epstein-Barr virus, according to a later analysis. A later genetic analysis associated a missense DCLRE1C variant with V-gene and J-gene trimming of TCR beta chains, and an independent cohort replicated the association. Presence/absence analyses assumed roughly uniform sequencing depth across donors, an assumption that may not hold.

Note on this clone: What this receptor recognizes is not known. The record has no base qualities; no much larger clone is one base away.

The CDR3 runs 13 residues from the cysteine to the phenylalanine. Kept here is only the CDR3 DNA, which spans 39 bases and is read in frame from base 1. Via the germline V gene (reference sequence), CDR1 is SGHKS and CDR2 YYEKEE. The junction carries 4 bases between V and J, which are trimmed by 0 bases and 1 base respectively. Libraries were constructed by the immunoSEQ multiplex PCR assay. The multiplex PCR relied on a mix of 60 forward primers for TCR Vbeta segments and 13 reverse primers for TCR Jbeta segments. Amplification of the CDR3 region of rearranged TCR beta genes was performed with a multiplex PCR assay on genomic DNA. On the Illumina HiSeq System, the amplified TCR beta libraries were sequenced as 87-base-pair reads. Per the authors' processing: In a later analysis, 80 million or so unique TCR beta chains were counted across the 666 repertoires, and around 10 million of these chains were shared by at least two donors. A nearest-neighbor algorithm error-corrected the raw reads and collapsed the reads into unique sequences, merging closely related sequences to remove PCR and sequencing errors. V, D and J gene segments were assigned by aligning CDR3 sequences to IMGT reference sequences. For a sequence to be retained, a match of at least six nucleotides to both a V gene segment and a J gene segment was required. A rearrangement was called productive if the CDR3 had no stop codons and remained in frame with V and J, and every other rearrangement was called non-productive. Following IMGT convention, CDR3 was defined as the stretch from the second conserved V-encoded cysteine up to the conserved J-encoded phenylalanine. Sequences without an unambiguous match to a single V gene segment were excluded from the earlier analysis of 587 of the donors. An earlier analysis of fewer than 750 of the donors classified V segments as functional when productive rearrangements were above 56.7% and as segregating when the standard deviation between donors was above 5%. To diagnose cytomegalovirus status from the catalog of TCR beta chain sequences, a statistical classification framework was built. In a later analysis, TCR nucleotide sequences were compared against IMGT/GENE-DB human TR gene sequences so that V and J genes could be assigned. The TCRdist pipeline was used in a later analysis to assign CDR3 sequences and most-parsimonious VDJ recombination scenarios. In a later analysis, each TCR beta chain was defined by its CDR3 amino acid sequence together with its V-gene family, and reads without a unique V-gene family were excluded. A later analysis removed 592 highly shared, low-generation-probability nucleotide sequences to deal with suspected cross-contamination and a sequencing artifact. In a later analysis, a clonal expansion index was calculated for each public chain from normalized within-repertoire ranks of inferred template counts. A later analysis computed generation probabilities with a VDJ recombination model fitted to out-of-frame rearrangements, and checked the results against IGoR. A later analysis scored TCR-TCR, TCR-HLA and TCR-CMV co-occurrence with hypergeometric tests, applying a repertoire-size bias correction to TCR pairs. To estimate false discovery rates, a later analysis permuted the HLA or CMV assignments 20 times. In a later analysis, co-occurring TCRs were grouped using DBSCAN, with TCRdist sequence similarity added in when clustering inside HLA-allele-positive subsets. Repertoires with fewer than 30,000 or more than 120,000 public chains were left out of co-occurrence clustering, as were five repertoires with anomalous nucleotide sharing. What TCRdb holds here is the immuneACCESS table cut down to in-frame rearrangements. Part of the clones is not present; checked against another copy, under half of the missing clones reflect an unresolved V gene, and the others are unexplained. Clone size and the V and J calls come from that table; the DNA yielded D and trimming. The sample table contains about 83,000 clones; only one count was recorded for about three quarters of them. Of the sample, more than 7% falls within the top ten clones.

In total, just over 650 healthy bone marrow donors made up the cohort. Cohort members were all nominally healthy when sampled, although unrecorded immune exposures were likely present. The donor was CMV seronegative and was included in the group of a few hundred seronegative cohort members. Every donor gave a peripheral blood sample, and the peripheral blood mononuclear cells from that sample were used for TCR beta sequencing. Genomic DNA was extracted from the blood cell samples with the Qiagen DNeasy Blood Extraction Kit. The chain uses TRBV5-5 and TRBJ2-5; a confident D gene designation cannot be given. The material sequenced was PBMCs. This TCR was recovered from a man aged 55 to 70 in good health and CMV-seronegative. The DNA is as follows: TGTGCCAGCAGCTTGGGACTCCAAGAGACCCAGTACTTC. Translated, this gives CASSLGLQETQYF.